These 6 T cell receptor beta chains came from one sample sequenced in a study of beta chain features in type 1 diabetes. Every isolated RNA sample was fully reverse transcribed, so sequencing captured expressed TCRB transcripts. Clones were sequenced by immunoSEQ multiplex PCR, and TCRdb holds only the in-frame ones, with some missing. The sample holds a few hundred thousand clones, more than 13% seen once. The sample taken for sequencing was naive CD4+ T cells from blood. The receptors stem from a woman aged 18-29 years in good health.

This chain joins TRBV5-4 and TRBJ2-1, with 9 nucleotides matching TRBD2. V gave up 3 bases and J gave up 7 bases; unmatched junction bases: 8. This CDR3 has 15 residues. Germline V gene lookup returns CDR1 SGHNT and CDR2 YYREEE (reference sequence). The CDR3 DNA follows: TGTGCCAGCAGCTCCTCGGCTAGCGGGATAAATGAGCAGTTCTTC. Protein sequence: CASSSSASGINEQFF.

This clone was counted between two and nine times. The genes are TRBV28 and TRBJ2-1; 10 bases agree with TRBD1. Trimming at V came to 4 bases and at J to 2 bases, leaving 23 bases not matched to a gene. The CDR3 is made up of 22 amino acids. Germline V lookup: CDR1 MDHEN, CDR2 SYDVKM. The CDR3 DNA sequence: TGTGCCAGCAGTTCTCCCTCCTCGACAGGGGGCCGTTGGGATCAGACCTACAATGAGCAGTTCTTC. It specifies CASSSPSSTGGRWDQTYNEQFF.

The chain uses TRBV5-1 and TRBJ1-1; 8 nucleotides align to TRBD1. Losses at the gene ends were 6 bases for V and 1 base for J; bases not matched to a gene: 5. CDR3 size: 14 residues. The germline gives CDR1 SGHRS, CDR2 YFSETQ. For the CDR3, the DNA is TGCGCCAGCACCATCGGACAGGGGAACACTGAAGCTTTCTTT. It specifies CASTIGQGNTEAFF.

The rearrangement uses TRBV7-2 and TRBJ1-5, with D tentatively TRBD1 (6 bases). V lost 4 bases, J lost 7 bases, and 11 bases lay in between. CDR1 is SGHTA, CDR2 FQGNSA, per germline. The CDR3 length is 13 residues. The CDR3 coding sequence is TGTGCCAGCAGCTCACAGGGTTTGCAGCCCCAGCATTTT. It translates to CASSSQGLQPQHF.

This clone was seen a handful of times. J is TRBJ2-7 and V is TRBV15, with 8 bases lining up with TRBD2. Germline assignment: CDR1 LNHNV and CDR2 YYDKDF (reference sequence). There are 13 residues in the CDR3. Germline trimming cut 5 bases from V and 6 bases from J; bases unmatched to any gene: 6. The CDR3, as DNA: TGTGCCACCAGCGGCGGGGGGCTATCCGAGCAGTACTTC. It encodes CATSGGGLSEQYF.

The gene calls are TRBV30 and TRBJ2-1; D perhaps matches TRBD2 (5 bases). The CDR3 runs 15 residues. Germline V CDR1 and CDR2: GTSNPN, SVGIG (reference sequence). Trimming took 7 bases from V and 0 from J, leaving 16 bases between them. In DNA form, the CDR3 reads TGTGCCTCCGAGCCCCAGCGGTCCTCCTACAATGAGCAGTTCTTC. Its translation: CASEPQRSSYNEQFF.